This entry is about one T cell receptor beta chain. Its antigen remains unidentified. The sample carries other DNA sequences with the same CDR3. Of the isolated RNA, all was reverse transcribed, and so the sequenced material was expressed TCRB transcripts. Libraries were prepared by immunoSEQ multiplex PCR; TCRdb keeps only in-frame clonotypes and omits some of them. Of 600,000 to 700,000 clones in the sample, around 12% are singletons; the top ten hold around 0.12%. The data were obtained in a study of beta chain features in type 1 diabetes. Study-wide context: Healthy donors resembled patients in age, gender and cell yields. Study-level points and caveats: Lower insertion and higher deletion counts appeared at VDJ junctions in type 1 diabetes patients. In every one of the four CD4+ subsets, TCRB CDR3s were moderately but significantly shorter in Type 1 diabetes patients. These data did not resolve whether HLA type affects TCRB rearrangement.

Each of the CD4+ naive, central memory, regulatory and stem cell-like memory populations was sorted via CD45RO/CCR7/CD25/CD127/CD95/CD27. The germline V gene encodes CDR1 LGHNA and CDR2 YNFKEQ. V gave up 3 bases and J gave up 4 bases, with 9 bases separating them. The CDR3 length is 13 residues. The receptor was derived from a man aged 30-40 years with type 1 diabetes. This chain uses TRBV4-2 with TRBJ1-1; maybe TRBD1 (5 bases). Sequencing was carried out using naive CD4+ T cells from blood. This chain's CDR3 is CASSQGEGTEAFF. The DNA of the CDR3 is TGTGCCAGCAGCCAGGGGGAGGGCACTGAAGCTTTCTTT.